These 28 T cell receptor beta chains originate from one sample sequenced in a study of cytomegalovirus exposure and HLA in healthy donors. The PCR used 60 Vbeta and 13 Jbeta primers. Using immunoSEQ multiplex PCR, the repertoire was profiled, and TCRdb retains in-frame clones only, with some absent. The table shows about 190,000 clones, with about four fifths occurring only once. The sample comprised PBMCs. The receptors shown here come from a woman in her fifties or sixties in good health and CMV-seronegative.

The gene calls are TRBV9 and TRBJ1-1; TRBD1 aligns across 7 bases. The CDR3 covers 15 residues. Germline V gives CDR1 SGDLS, CDR2 YYNGEE. V shed 3 bases, J shed 6 bases, and the junction held 11 bases outside the gene matches. The CDR3 DNA is TGTGCCAGCAGCGCGCAGACAGGGAATCGCGCTGAAGCTTTCTTT. This gives the protein CASSAQTGNRAEAFF.

The J gene is TRBJ2-1, the V gene TRBV11-1; 9 bases fit TRBD2. The junction had 16 bases not matched to a gene; V was cut back by 5 bases and J by 8 bases. The CDR3 has 17 residues. Germline V gene lookup returns CDR1 SGHAT and CDR2 FQDESV (reference sequence). The CDR3, as DNA: TGTGCCAGCAGCCCAGACCACAGCGGGAGGCTCCTAGATGAGCAGTTCTTC. It is translated as CASSPDHSGRLLDEQFF.

The rearrangement joins TRBV5-6 to TRBJ2-7, with D unresolved. The germline V gene has CDR1 SGHDT and CDR2 YYEEEE. The CDR3 covers 11 residues. V lost 0 bases and J 7 bases, leaving 5 bases between the germline ends. The CDR3 region is CASSLDREQYF. CDR3 bases: TGTGCCAGCAGCTTGGATCGGGAGCAGTACTTC. The full variable domain, in which reference TRBV5-6 and TRBJ2-7 provide the parts outside the CDR3, is DAGVTQSPTHLIKTRGQQVTLRCSPKSGHDTVSWYQQALGQGPQFIFQYYEEEERQRGNFPDRFSGHQFPNYSSELNVNALLLGDSALYLCASSLDREQYFGPGTRLTVT.

This clone has only a few counts. The chain uses TRBV7-2 and TRBJ1-1; 7 bases agree with TRBD1. After removal of 2 bases from V and 1 base from J, the junction contained 4 bases not matched to a gene. In germline, CDR1 is SGHTA, CDR2 FQGNSA. The CDR3 loop spans 15 amino acids. CDR3: CASSLMPGGNTEAFF. As DNA, the CDR3 is TGTGCCAGCAGCTTAATGCCAGGGGGGAACACTGAAGCTTTCTTT.

V usage is TRBV6-1 and J usage is TRBJ1-6; 8 bases line up with TRBD1. Germline values: CDR1 MNHNS, CDR2 SASEGT. V gave up 5 bases and J gave up 9 bases; unmatched junction bases: 6. This CDR3 region has 14 residues. CDR3 region: CASSLGTGGSPLHF. CDR3 in DNA: TGTGCCAGCAGTTTGGGGACAGGAGGTTCACCCCTCCACTTT.

The chain uses TRBV20-1 and TRBJ2-7, with D uncertain. Germline V CDR1 and CDR2: DFQATT, SNEGSKA (reference sequence). The CDR3 consists of 10 residues. V was trimmed by 5 bases and J by 9 bases, leaving 11 bases between them. In nucleotides, the CDR3 is TGCAGTGCTCAAAACTATGGGCAGTACTTC. Protein sequence: CSAQNYGQYF.

The chain recombines TRBV19 with TRBJ2-7; D is uncertain. V lost 3 bases and J 2 bases, leaving 5 bases between the germline ends. CDR1 LNHDA and CDR2 SQIVND come from the germline V gene (reference sequence). The CDR3 has 12 residues. The CDR3 here is CASSIPPYEQYF. DNA of the CDR3: TGTGCCAGTAGTATTCCTCCCTACGAGCAGTACTTC.

V usage is TRBV7-9 and J usage is TRBJ2-4; TRBD1 might be the D (5 bases). The CDR3 length is 16 residues. Germline V lookup: CDR1 SEHNR, CDR2 FQNEAQ (reference sequence). V was pared by 5 bases and J by 7 bases, with 21 bases between. The CDR3 sequence: CASSPDQAGRLNIQYF. CDR3 sequence (DNA): TGTGCCAGCAGCCCTGATCAGGCAGGGCGTTTGAACATTCAGTACTTC.

The rearrangement uses TRBV7-2 and TRBJ2-7, with D possibly TRBD2 on 6 matching bases. CDR1 and CDR2 from the germline V gene are SGHTA and FQGNSA. The CDR3 length is 15 residues. The germline V and J ends were trimmed by 7 bases and 1 base, with 17 bases remaining between them. The CDR3 sequence: CASTPGWLASYEQYF. Here the CDR3 DNA reads TGTGCCAGCACCCCAGGGTGGCTAGCGTCCTACGAGCAGTACTTC.

Within the sample, this clone is medium-sized. The chain has TRBV6-5 and TRBJ1-1; D remains unclear. There are 12 residues in the CDR3. V was trimmed by 5 bases and J by 1 base, leaving 5 bases between them. The germline V gene has CDR1 MNHEY and CDR2 SVGAGI. The CDR3 region is CASSRQNTEAFF. CDR3 coding DNA: TGTGCCAGCAGTCGACAGAACACTGAAGCTTTCTTT.

The rearrangement joins TRBV5-7 to TRBJ1-1; possible D gene TRBD1, 6 bases. TRBV5-7 is an open reading frame, and its role is uncertain. The CDR3 has 11 residues. V dropped 0 bases and J dropped 10 bases, with 7 bases sitting between them. This CDR3 reads CASSLVRGAFF. DNA of the CDR3: TGTGCCAGCAGCTTGGTCAGGGGAGCTTTCTTT.

The chain couples TRBV11-1 to TRBJ2-2; 7 bases map to TRBD1. This CDR3 is 15 amino acids long. Germline V lookup: CDR1 SGHAT, CDR2 FQDESV (reference sequence). J was trimmed by 8 bases and V by 3 bases; bases with no gene match: 9. Written as DNA, the CDR3 is TGTGCCAGCAGCTTTGTTAGACAGGGAACGGGGGAGCTGTTTTTT. This encodes CASSFVRQGTGELFF.

The rearrangement links TRBV9 to TRBJ1-1; D ambiguous. Trimming removed 2 bases from V and 1 base from J, with 6 bases in between. This CDR3 contains 13 residues. Germline assignment: CDR1 SGDLS and CDR2 YYNGEE. The CDR3 reads CASSVGRNTEAFF. CDR3 nucleotides: TGTGCCAGCAGCGTCGGGAGGAACACTGAAGCTTTCTTT.

The V gene is TRBV28, the J gene TRBJ1-1; D is possibly TRBD1 (5 bases). The V end was cut by 7 bases, the J end by 2 bases, with 17 bases between. Germline loops: CDR1 MDHEN, CDR2 SYDVKM. CDR3 size: 15 residues. CDR3 sequence reads: CASTLPDSANTEAFF. The DNA of the CDR3 is TGTGCCAGCACCCTTCCCGACAGCGCTAACACTGAAGCTTTCTTT.

The J gene is TRBJ2-2, the V gene TRBV5-1; D is perhaps TRBD2 (6 bases). CDR1 is SGHRS, CDR2 YFSETQ, per germline. The CDR3 length is 15 residues. V was trimmed by 4 bases and J by 4 bases, leaving 14 bases between them. CDR3 residues: CASSPGGVTTGELFF. The CDR3 region has the DNA TGCGCCAGCAGCCCCGGAGGGGTCACCACCGGGGAGCTGTTTTTT.

The genes are TRBV15 and TRBJ2-3; D gene ambiguous. Germline V lookup: CDR1 LNHNV, CDR2 YYDKDF (reference sequence). Trimming took off 3 bases at V and 2 bases at J, with 9 bases between the two ends. The CDR3 is 14 residues long. The CDR3 region is CATSRESHTDTQYF. For the CDR3, the DNA is TGTGCCACCAGCAGGGAGAGCCACACAGATACGCAGTATTTT.

This clone turned up a few times. This chain uses TRBV6-5 with TRBJ2-1; D remains unclear. V was shortened by 6 bases and J by 7 bases, with 7 bases between the two germline ends. The CDR3 runs 11 residues. Germline V CDR1 and CDR2: MNHEY, SVGAGI. CDR3 DNA sequence: TGTGCCAGCAGCTTCCAGAATGAGCAGTTCTTC. Translated, it gives CASSFQNEQFF.

This chain uses TRBV11-2 with TRBJ1-2; possibly TRBD1 for D (6 bases). There are 15 residues in the CDR3. Between the trimmed V and J ends, which lost 5 bases and 6 bases, there was a span of 19 bases. Germline V gene data show CDR1 as SGHAT and CDR2 as FQNNGV. This CDR3 reads CASSTQRGGSNGYTF. In DNA, the CDR3 is TGTGCCAGCAGCACACAAAGGGGGGGGAGTAATGGCTACACCTTC.

This clone was counted a few times. This chain links TRBV29-1 with TRBJ1-1; tentative D call: TRBD1 (5 bases). This CDR3 is built from 13 residues. The V end was cut by 6 bases, the J end by 4 bases, with 15 bases between. Looked up from germline, CDR1 is SQVTM and CDR2 is ANQGSEA. The CDR3 nucleotides are TGCAGCGTGAGAAGGGGTGTGGGCACTGAAGCTTTCTTT. Protein: CSVRRGVGTEAFF. Using reference TRBV29-1 and TRBJ1-1 for the parts outside the CDR3, the full variable domain is SAVISQKPSRDICQRGTSLTIQCQVDSQVTMMFWYRQQPGQSLTLIATANQGSEATYESGFVIDKFPISRPNLTFSTLTVSNMSPEDSSIYLCSVRRGVGTEAFFGQGTRLTVV.

The chain is built from TRBV5-1 and TRBJ2-7, with TRBD2 matching over 11 bases. The V and J ends lost 0 bases and 3 bases, in that order; junction bases with no gene match: 5. CDR1 is SGHRS and CDR2 is YFSETQ in the germline V gene. This CDR3 spans 16 amino acids. The CDR3 loop reads CASSLGGTSGVYEQYF. DNA of the CDR3: TGCGCCAGCAGCTTGGGAGGGACTAGCGGTGTCTACGAGCAGTACTTC.

This clone has just one count. The chain couples TRBV7-3 to TRBJ2-7, with TRBD1 matching 8 bases. Germline trimming cut 2 bases from V and 2 bases from J; bases unmatched to any gene: 5. Per the germline V gene, CDR1 is SGHTA and CDR2 is FQGTGA. The CDR3 spans 15 residues. CDR3 sequence (DNA): TGTGCCAGCAGCTTAGGCCCGACAGGGGCCTACGAGCAGTACTTC. Amino acids: CASSLGPTGAYEQYF. The whole variable domain, filled in from reference TRBV7-3 and TRBJ2-7, reads GAGVSQTPSNKVTEKGKYVELRCDPISGHTALYWYRQSLGQGPEFLIYFQGTGAADDSGLPNDRFFAVRPEGSVSTLKIQRTERGDSAVYLCASSLGPTGAYEQYFGPGTRLTVT.

This sequence joins TRBV6-5 and TRBJ2-3, with a tentative D call TRBD2 (6 bases). This CDR3 has 15 amino acids. Germline assignment: CDR1 MNHEY and CDR2 SVGAGI. Trimming took 6 bases from V and 5 from J, leaving 18 bases between them. This CDR3 reads CASRARLGSVDTQYF. Written as DNA, the CDR3 is TGTGCCAGCAGGGCCCGACTAGGATCTGTAGATACGCAGTATTTT.

A note on this clone: Mismatch with germline at one junction end may stem from a read error. The chain is built from TRBV7-7 and TRBJ2-5, with 10 bases fitting TRBD1. CDR1 and CDR2 (germline): SSHAT, FNYEAQ (reference sequence). The CDR3 is made up of 14 amino acids. The CDR3 DNA sequence: TGTGCTAGCAGCCCCGGACAGGGGGTTGAGACCCAGTACTTC. Amino acids: CASSPGQGVETQYF. Full variable domain (remainder filled in from reference TRBV7-7 and TRBJ2-5): GAGVSQSPRYKVTKRGQDVTLRCDPISSHATLYWYQQALGQGPEFLTYFNYEAQPDKSGLPSDRFSAERPEGSISTLTIQRTEQRDSAMYRCASSPGQGVETQYFGPGTRLLVL.

The genes are TRBV7-2 and TRBJ1-5, with D hard to call. CDR1 is SGHTA, CDR2 FQGNSA, per germline. The CDR3 consists of 13 residues. V shed 5 bases and J shed 4 bases, with 9 bases lying between them. CDR3 nucleotide sequence: TGTGCCAGCAGCCAGGCTTGGAATCAGCCCCAGCATTTT. Translating gives CASSQAWNQPQHF.

The chain employs TRBV7-2 and TRBJ2-3; TRBD2 might be the D (6 bases). Germline CDR1 is SGHTA and CDR2 is FQGNSA. Trimming left V 0 bases short and J 3 bases short, with 10 bases between. The CDR3 totals 15 residues. CDR3 bases: TGTGCCAGCAGCTTAGCTCCAGGGAGGACAGATACGCAGTATTTT. Translating it yields CASSLAPGRTDTQYF.

V and J are TRBV27 and TRBJ2-7; maybe TRBD1 (5 bases). CDR3 length: 13 residues. The germline V gene has CDR1 MNHEY and CDR2 SMNVEV (reference sequence). V gave up 6 bases and J gave up 2 bases, with 11 bases separating them. The CDR3 sequence: CASSLRVPYEQYF. CDR3 bases: TGTGCCAGCAGCCTCAGGGTACCCTACGAGCAGTACTTC.

The chain recombines TRBV6-6 with TRBJ1-2; 8 bases line up with TRBD1. V lost 5 bases and J lost 2; bases outside the gene matches: 10. This CDR3 spans 16 amino acids. Germline V gene data show CDR1 as MNHNY and CDR2 as SVGAGI (reference sequence). The CDR3 DNA is TGTGCCAGCAGTCCTCCCGACAGGGGCCACAACTATGGCTACACCTTC. Protein: CASSPPDRGHNYGYTF.

This chain links TRBV27 with TRBJ1-2; D is possibly TRBD1 (6 bases). The CDR3 is 13 residues long. V shed 7 bases and J shed 6 bases, with 15 bases lying between them. From germline, CDR1 is MNHEY and CDR2 SMNVEV (reference sequence). In DNA form, the CDR3 reads TGTGCCAGCACCGGACAGAACGGGAATGGCTACACCTTC. Amino acid sequence: CASTGQNGNGYTF.